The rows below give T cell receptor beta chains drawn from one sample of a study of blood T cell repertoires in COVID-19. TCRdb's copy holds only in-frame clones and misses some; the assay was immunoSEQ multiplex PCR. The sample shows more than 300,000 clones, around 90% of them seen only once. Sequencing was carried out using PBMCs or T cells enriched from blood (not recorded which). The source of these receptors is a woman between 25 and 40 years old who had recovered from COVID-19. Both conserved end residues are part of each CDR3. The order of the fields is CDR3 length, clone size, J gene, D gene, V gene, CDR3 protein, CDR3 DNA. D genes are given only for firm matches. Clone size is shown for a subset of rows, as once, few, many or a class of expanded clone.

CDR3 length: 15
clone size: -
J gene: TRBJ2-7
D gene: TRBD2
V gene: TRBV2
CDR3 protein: CASRGGLAGPYEQYF
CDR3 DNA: TGTGCCAGCAGGGGGGGACTAGCGGGGCCCTACGAGCAGTACTTC

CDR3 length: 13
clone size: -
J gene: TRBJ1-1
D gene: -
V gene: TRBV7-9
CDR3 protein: CASSAGANTEAFF
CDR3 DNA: TGTGCCAGCAGCGCGGGAGCGAACACTGAAGCTTTCTTT

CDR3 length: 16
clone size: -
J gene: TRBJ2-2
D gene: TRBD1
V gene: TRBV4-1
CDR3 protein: CASSQFSGGNTGELFF
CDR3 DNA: TGCGCCAGCAGCCAGTTCTCAGGGGGGAACACCGGGGAGCTGTTTTTT

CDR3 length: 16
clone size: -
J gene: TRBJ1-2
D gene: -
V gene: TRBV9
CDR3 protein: CASSKSGQTGYYGYTF
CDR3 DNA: TGTGCCAGCAGCAAATCTGGACAGACTGGATACTATGGCTACACCTTC

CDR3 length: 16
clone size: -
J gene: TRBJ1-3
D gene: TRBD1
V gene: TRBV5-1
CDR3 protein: CASSLSGGDSGNTIYF
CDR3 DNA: TGCGCCAGCAGCTTGTCAGGGGGTGACTCTGGAAACACCATATATTTT

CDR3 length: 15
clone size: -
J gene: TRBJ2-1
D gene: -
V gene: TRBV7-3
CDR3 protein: CASSFDRTPYNEQFF
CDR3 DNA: TGTGCCAGCAGCTTCGACAGAACTCCCTACAATGAGCAGTTCTTC

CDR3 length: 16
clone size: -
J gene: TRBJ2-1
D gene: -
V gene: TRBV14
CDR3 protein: CASSPRGDHSYNEQFF
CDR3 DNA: TGTGCCAGCAGCCCCAGGGGGGACCACTCCTACAATGAGCAGTTCTTC

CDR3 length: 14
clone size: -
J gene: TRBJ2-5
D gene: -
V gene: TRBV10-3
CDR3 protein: CAISGTDHQETQYF
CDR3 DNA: TGTGCCATCAGTGGGACAGACCACCAAGAGACCCAGTACTTC

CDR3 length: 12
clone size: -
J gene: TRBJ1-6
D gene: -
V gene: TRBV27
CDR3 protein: CASSRVGSPLHF
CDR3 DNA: TGTGCCAGCTCCAGGGTCGGATCACCCCTCCACTTT

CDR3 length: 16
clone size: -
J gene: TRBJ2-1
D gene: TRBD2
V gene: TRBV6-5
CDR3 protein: CASSSTPGTTYNEQFF
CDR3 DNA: TGTGCCAGCAGTTCCACCCCCGGGACTACCTACAATGAGCAGTTCTTC

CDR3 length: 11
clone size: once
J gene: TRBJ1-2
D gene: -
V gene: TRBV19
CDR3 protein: CASTPDYGYTF
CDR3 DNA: TGTGCCAGTACCCCAGACTATGGCTACACCTTC

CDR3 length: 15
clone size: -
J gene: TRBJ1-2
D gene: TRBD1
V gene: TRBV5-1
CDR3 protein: CASSPRDRGSGGYTF
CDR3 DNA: TGCGCCAGCAGCCCAAGGGACAGGGGGTCGGGTGGCTACACCTTC

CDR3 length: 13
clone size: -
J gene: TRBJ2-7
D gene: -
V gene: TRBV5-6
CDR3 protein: CASSTGSSYEQYF
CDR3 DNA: TGTGCCAGCAGCACAGGGAGCTCCTACGAGCAGTACTTC

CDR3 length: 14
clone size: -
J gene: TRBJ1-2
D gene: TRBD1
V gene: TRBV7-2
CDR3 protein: CASSNKTGGYGYTF
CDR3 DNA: TGTGCCAGCAGTAATAAGACAGGGGGCTATGGCTACACCTTC

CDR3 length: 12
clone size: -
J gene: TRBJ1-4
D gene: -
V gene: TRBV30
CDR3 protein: CAWSVGRGKLFF
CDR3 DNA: TGTGCCTGGAGTGTAGGCCGAGGAAAACTGTTTTTT

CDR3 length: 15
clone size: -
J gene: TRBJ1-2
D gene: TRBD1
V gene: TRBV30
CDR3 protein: CAWSVPRGLDYGYTF
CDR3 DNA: TGTGCCTGGAGTGTACCAAGGGGGCTTGACTATGGCTACACCTTC

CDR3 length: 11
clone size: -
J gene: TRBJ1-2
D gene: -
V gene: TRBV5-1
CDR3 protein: CASSLGVGYTF
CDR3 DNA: TGCGCCAGCAGCTTGGGAGTGGGCTACACCTTC

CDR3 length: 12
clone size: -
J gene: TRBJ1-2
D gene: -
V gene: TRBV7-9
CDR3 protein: CASNRAGSGYTF
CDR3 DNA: TGTGCCAGCAACCGCGCGGGGTCTGGCTACACCTTC

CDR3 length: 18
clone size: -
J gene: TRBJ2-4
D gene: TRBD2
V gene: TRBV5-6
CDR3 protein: CASSLGTSGELAKNIQYF
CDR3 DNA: TGTGCCAGCAGCCTCGGGACTAGCGGGGAGTTAGCCAAAAACATTCAGTACTTC

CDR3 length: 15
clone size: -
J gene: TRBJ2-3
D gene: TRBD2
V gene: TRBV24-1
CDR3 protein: CATSTSGGSTDTQYF
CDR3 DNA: TGTGCCACCAGTACTAGCGGGGGATCCACAGATACGCAGTATTTT

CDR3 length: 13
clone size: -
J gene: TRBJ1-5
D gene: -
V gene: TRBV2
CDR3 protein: CASTREGRQPQHF
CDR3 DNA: TGTGCCAGCACGAGGGAGGGGAGGCAGCCCCAGCATTTT

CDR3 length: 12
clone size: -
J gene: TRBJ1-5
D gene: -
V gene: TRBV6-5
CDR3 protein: CASSYVGGPQHF
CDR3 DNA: TGTGCCAGCAGTTACGTCGGGGGGCCCCAGCATTTT

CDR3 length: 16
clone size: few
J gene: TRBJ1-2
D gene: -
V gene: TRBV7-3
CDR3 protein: CASSPQGGRTNYGYTF
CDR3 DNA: TGTGCCAGCAGCCCCCAGGGCGGCAGAACTAACTATGGCTACACCTTC

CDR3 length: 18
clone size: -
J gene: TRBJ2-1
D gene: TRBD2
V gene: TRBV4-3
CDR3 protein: CASSQDFGAGPSYNEQFF
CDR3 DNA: TGCGCCAGCAGCCAAGATTTCGGAGCGGGGCCGTCCTACAATGAGCAGTTCTTC

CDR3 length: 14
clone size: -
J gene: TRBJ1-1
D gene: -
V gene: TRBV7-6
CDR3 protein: CASSLGGGNTEAFF
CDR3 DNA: TGTGCCAGCAGCCTGGGTGGCGGGAACACTGAAGCTTTCTTT

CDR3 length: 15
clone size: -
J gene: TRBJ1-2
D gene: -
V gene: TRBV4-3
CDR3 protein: CASSQDGRPRYGYTF
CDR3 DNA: TGCGCCAGCAGCCAAGATGGGCGACCACGCTATGGCTACACCTTC

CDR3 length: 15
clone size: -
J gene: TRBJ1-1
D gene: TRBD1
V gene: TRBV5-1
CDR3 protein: CASSKRPGQGTEAFF
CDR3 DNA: TGCGCCAGCAGCAAAAGACCGGGACAGGGGACTGAAGCTTTCTTT

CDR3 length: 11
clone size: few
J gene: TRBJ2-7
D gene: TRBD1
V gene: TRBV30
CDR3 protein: CAWAVGDRGYF
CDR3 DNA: TGTGCCTGGGCGGTGGGGGACAGGGGGTACTTC

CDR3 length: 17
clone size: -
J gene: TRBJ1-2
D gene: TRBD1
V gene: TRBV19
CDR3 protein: CASRPTGSFGGNYGYTF
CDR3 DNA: TGTGCCAGTCGGCCGACAGGGAGTTTCGGCGGTAACTATGGCTACACCTTC

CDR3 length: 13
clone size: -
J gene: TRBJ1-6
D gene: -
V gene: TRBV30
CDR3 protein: CACALDSFSPLHF
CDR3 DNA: TGTGCCTGCGCACTGGACAGTTTTTCACCCCTCCACTTT

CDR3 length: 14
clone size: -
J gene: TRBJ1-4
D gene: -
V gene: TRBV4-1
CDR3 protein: CASSPGQTNEKLFF
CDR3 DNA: TGCGCCAGCAGCCCGGGACAAACTAATGAAAAACTGTTTTTT

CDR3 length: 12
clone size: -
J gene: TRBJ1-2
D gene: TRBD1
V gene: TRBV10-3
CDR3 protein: CASGQGKDGYTF
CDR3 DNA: TGTGCCAGTGGACAGGGGAAAGATGGCTACACCTTC

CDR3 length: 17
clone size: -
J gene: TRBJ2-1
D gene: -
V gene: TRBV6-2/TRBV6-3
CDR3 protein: CASSYGRTRKTYNEQFF
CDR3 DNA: TGTGCCAGCAGTTACGGTCGTACTAGAAAAACCTACAATGAGCAGTTCTTC

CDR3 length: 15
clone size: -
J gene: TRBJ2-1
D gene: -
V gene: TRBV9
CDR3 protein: CASSVVSDTYNEQFF
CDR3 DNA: TGTGCCAGCAGCGTAGTATCGGACACTTACAATGAGCAGTTCTTC

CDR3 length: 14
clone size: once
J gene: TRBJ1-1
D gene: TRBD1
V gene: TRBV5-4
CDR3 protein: CASSLGQGGTEAFF
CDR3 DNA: TGTGCCAGCAGCTTAGGACAGGGGGGCACTGAAGCTTTCTTT

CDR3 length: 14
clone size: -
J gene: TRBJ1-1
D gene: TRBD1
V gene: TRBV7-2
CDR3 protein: CASSPGDRGSEAFF
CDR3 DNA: TGTGCCAGCAGCCCTGGGGACAGGGGTTCTGAAGCTTTCTTT